Listed below are T cell receptor beta chains from one sample, sequenced in a study of read filtering for tumor transcriptome and immune sequencing. Using its own MiXCR run on the reads, TCRdb lists one record per CDR3 protein. The sample contains around 50,000 distinct CDR3 sequences, about 20% of which appear only once. Sequenced material: a population of CD138-negative cells sorted from bone marrow. These receptor sequences come from a donor aged 40 or older with multiple myeloma. CDR3s include the opening cysteine and the closing phenylalanine or tryptophan. The D gene is left open where the match is weak. Part of the rows lack a size; the others show once, few, many or a class for expanded clones.

many	TRBV6-5	TRBJ2-1	-	TGTGCCGCAGGGGCGACTAGCCCGCCCTACAATGAGCAGTTCTTC	CAAGATSPPYNEQFF
few	TRBV7-6	TRBJ1-3	-	TGTGCCAGCAGCCCCATTCCGGGGGACTCTGGAAACACCATATATTTT	CASSPIPGDSGNTIYF
medium-sized	TRBV5-6	TRBJ2-1	TRBD2	TGTGCCAGCAGCCTGGCGGGAGCAATCAATGAGCAGTTCTTC	CASSLAGAINEQFF
many	TRBV7-8	TRBJ2-7	-	TGTGCCAGCAGCTTCGGGCCGACTTACGAGCAGTACTTC	CASSFGPTYEQYF
-	TRBV29-1	TRBJ1-1	-	TGCAGCACCGAGGGGAACACTGAAGCCTTCTTT	CSTEGNTEAFF
many	TRBV24-1	TRBJ2-2	-	TGTGCCACCAGTGATTTGAAGGGGGCCGGGGAGCTGTTTTTT	CATSDLKGAGELFF
few	TRBV3-1	TRBJ2-2	TRBD1	TGTGCCAGCAGCCAGGGACAGGGAATGGAGGAGCTGTTTTTT	CASSQGQGMEELFF
many	TRBV5-5	TRBJ1-1	-	TGTGCCAGCAGCGGGGGGGTGGGGGACTTGAACACTGAAGCTTTCTTT	CASSGGVGDLNTEAFF
many	TRBV12-3/TRBV12-4	TRBJ1-6	-	TGTGCCAGCAGTCCGTGGGATTCACCCCTCCACTTT	CASSPWDSPLHF
many	TRBV7-2	TRBJ1-1	TRBD1	TGTGCCAGCAGCTTAACAGGGGGCACTCTAATGAACACTGAAGCTTTCTTT	CASSLTGGTLMNTEAFF
many	TRBV3-1	TRBJ2-1	TRBD2	TGTGCCAGCAGCCAAGATTCCTCACTAGCGGGAGTTGTTGAGCAGTTCTTC	CASSQDSSLAGVVEQFF
many	TRBV5-1	TRBJ2-1	-	TGCGCCAGCAGCTTGGGCTACACGAATGAGCAGTTCTTC	CASSLGYTNEQFF
many	TRBV28	TRBJ1-1	-	TGTGCCAGCAGCCCTACCGGGACGGGGTACACTGAAGCTTTCTTT	CASSPTGTGYTEAFF
-	TRBV11-2	TRBJ1-2	TRBD1	TGTGACAGCAGCCTTAGTACAGGGGGTGGCGTCTATGGCTACACCTTC	CDSSLSTGGGVYGYTF
many	TRBV6-2/TRBV6-3	TRBJ2-3	-	TGTGCCAGCAGCCTTACGTTCGGGCGCACAGATACGCAGTATTTT	CASSLTFGRTDTQYF
many	TRBV7-3	TRBJ2-3	TRBD1	TGTGCCAGCAGCTTGACAGGGGTCGCAGATACGCAGTATTTT	CASSLTGVADTQYF
many	TRBV29-1	TRBJ2-1	-	TGCAGCGTTGAAGGGGGAGAGACCCCGTCTCCCTACAATGAGCAGTTCTTC	CSVEGGETPSPYNEQFF
many	TRBV3-1	TRBJ2-1	-	TGTGCCAGCAGCCAAGAAATGGCGGGATTGGAGCAGTTCTTC	CASSQEMAGLEQFF
once	TRBV6-6	TRBJ1-3	TRBD1	TGTGCCAGCGGACAGGGGGCTGGAAACACCATATATTTT	CASGQGAGNTIYF
few	TRBV30	TRBJ2-3	TRBD2	TGTGCCTGGAGCGGGCGGGGGGGCACAGATACGCAGTATTTT	CAWSGRGGTDTQYF
many	TRBV6-2/TRBV6-3	TRBJ2-2	-	TGTGCCAGCAGTTACGACGAGGGGGACACCGGGGAGCTGTTTTTT	CASSYDEGDTGELFF
many	TRBV27	TRBJ2-6	-	TGTGCCAGCCGACGAGCGCTTTCAATCTCTGGGGCCAACGTCCTGACTTTC	CASRRALSISGANVLTF
many	TRBV28	TRBJ2-7	-	TGTGCCAGCAGTTTATACCGCTACGAGCAGTACTTC	CASSLYRYEQYF
-	TRBV4-1	TRBJ1-4	-	TGCGCCAGCAGCCCGATCGGGGGTAATGAAAAACTGTTTTTT	CASSPIGGNEKLFF
many	TRBV5-4	TRBJ2-1	-	TGTGCCAGCAGCCCCGGACGGGCCCTCTACAATGAGCAGTTCTTC	CASSPGRALYNEQFF
few	TRBV29-1	TRBJ2-1	TRBD2	TGCAGCGGGGGACGACTAGCGGGAGCGGGCGATGAGCAGTTCTTC	CSGGRLAGAGDEQFF
many	TRBV5-1	TRBJ2-5	TRBD1	TGCGCCAGCAACCGACAGGGGCTCCGGGAGACCCAGTACTTC	CASNRQGLRETQYF
many	TRBV30	TRBJ2-7	TRBD2	TGTGCCTGGAGTGCCCTCGGGAGGGCGGCCGGCGAGCAGTACTTC	CAWSALGRAAGEQYF
few	TRBV28	TRBJ1-1	-	TGTGCCAGCAGTTTTGCCCGAGTCCGGGGGGCCAACACTGAAGCTTTCTTT	CASSFARVRGANTEAFF
medium-sized	TRBV6-1	TRBJ2-1	-	TGTGCCAGCATCCTAGGGGAAAGCTCCTACAATGAGCAGTTCTTC	CASILGESSYNEQFF
many	TRBV6-2/TRBV6-3	TRBJ2-1	TRBD2	TGTGCCAGCAGCCTCAGCGGGAGGGCTTACAATGAGCAGTTCTTC	CASSLSGRAYNEQFF
many	TRBV9	TRBJ2-1	TRBD2	TGTGCCAGCAGCGTAGAGAACGGGGGGGCCTTAGGAGAGCAGTTCTTC	CASSVENGGALGEQFF
few	TRBV9	TRBJ1-1	-	TGTGCCAGCAGCGTAATTGGGAACACTGAAGCTTTCTTT	CASSVIGNTEAFF